This T cell receptor beta chain emerged from a study of shared clonotypes between healthy human individuals. The CDR3 is 14 residues long. Germline CDR1 SNHLY, CDR2 FYNNEI. The junction had 2 bases not matched to a gene; V was cut back by 5 bases and J by 2 bases. Some clones are missing from TCRdb's copy, which holds only in-frame ones; the method was immunoSEQ multiplex PCR. The table records roughly 2,500,000 clones, roughly 93% of them present only once. The source is a man in his late teens or twenties in good health. Some clones in this sample may be carry-over from other donors' samples. Sequenced input: naive CD4+ T cells from PBMCs. Subset in this sample: CD45RA+ positively selected. V and J are TRBV2 and TRBJ1-3; 8 nucleotides line up with TRBD1. The CDR3, as DNA: TGTGCCAGCAGTACGGACAGGGCTGGAAACACCATATATTTT. Protein product: CASSTDRAGNTIYF.